The 19 T cell receptor beta chains in this list originate from one sample, sequenced in a study of OX40 agonist ivuxolimab in advanced cancers. The assay was immunoSEQ multiplex PCR, and TCRdb's table has in-frame clones only and misses some. The data hold some 95,000 clones, with 92% observed a single time. The sequences come from CD4+ or CD8+ T cells sorted from blood, collected in a trial of the OX40 agonist ivuxolimab. The receptors originated from an adult with an advanced solid tumor such as melanoma, head and neck, liver or kidney cancer.

V gene TRBV30 combines with J gene TRBJ1-3; 7 bases are shared with TRBD1. The CDR3 consists of 15 residues. CDR1 and CDR2 (germline): GTSNPN, SVGIG (reference sequence). The junction had 7 bases not matched to a gene; V was cut back by 0 bases and J by 5 bases. In DNA, the CDR3 is TGTGCCTGGAGTGTAGGAGGGACAGTCAGAAACACCATATATTTT. Encoded protein: CAWSVGGTVRNTIYF.

The rearrangement links TRBV6-5 to TRBJ2-3; 11 bases are a match to TRBD2. Germline V CDR1 and CDR2: MNHEY, SVGAGI. Trimming cost V 8 bases and J 3 bases; bases outside gene matches: 4. The CDR3 is 14 residues long. The CDR3 coding sequence is TGTGCCAGCCACCGACTAGCGGGAACAGATACGCAGTATTTT. Amino acids: CASHRLAGTDTQYF.

The rearrangement joins TRBV5-4 to TRBJ2-7; D not resolved. Germline V gives CDR1 SGHNT, CDR2 YYREEE (reference sequence). V was cut by 3 bases and J by 0 bases, with 7 bases left in between. The CDR3 has 13 residues. The CDR3 DNA is TGTGCCAGCAGCTACCCGAGCTCCTACGAGCAGTACTTC. Residues: CASSYPSSYEQYF. Using reference TRBV5-4 and TRBJ2-7 for the parts outside the CDR3, the full variable domain is ETGVTQSPTHLIKTRGQQVTLRCSSQSGHNTVSWYQQALGQGPQFIFQYYREEENGRGNFPPRFSGLQFPNYSSELNVNALELDDSALYLCASSYPSSYEQYFGPGTRLTVT.

The chain combines TRBV10-3 with TRBJ1-2, with D possibly matching TRBD1 (5 bases). CDR1 ENHRY and CDR2 SYGVKD come from the germline V gene. This CDR3 has 15 residues. V was trimmed by 4 bases and J by 1 base, leaving 13 bases between them. The CDR3 DNA sequence: TGTGCCATCAGTGGCCCGGGACGGAATAACTATGGCTACACCTTC. Residues: CAISGPGRNNYGYTF.

The chain couples TRBV5-4 to TRBJ2-1; D is unclear. The V and J ends lost 0 bases and 3 bases respectively, with 10 bases between them. CDR1 is SGHNT and CDR2 is YYREEE in the germline V gene (reference sequence). The CDR3 runs to 15 residues. CDR3 DNA sequence: TGTGCCAGCAGCTTGGATGGTACAAACTACAATGAGCAGTTCTTC. This codes for CASSLDGTNYNEQFF.

The rearrangement uses TRBV15 and TRBJ2-1, with TRBD1 matching over 8 bases. CDR1 is LNHNV, CDR2 YYDKDF, per germline (reference sequence). The CDR3 has 16 residues. V lost 1 base to trimming and J lost 9 bases; unmatched junction nucleotides: 11. Here the CDR3 reads CATSRGSGGLFVEQFF. The DNA for the CDR3 is TGTGCCACCAGCAGAGGTTCAGGGGGCCTATTTGTTGAGCAGTTCTTC.

This clone has a single count. The rearrangement joins TRBV25-1 to TRBJ2-1; tentatively, D is TRBD2 (6 bases). Germline CDR1 reads MGHDK; CDR2 reads SYGVNS. Between the trimmed V and J ends, which lost 8 bases and 1 base, there was a span of 12 bases. The CDR3 totals 14 residues. CDR3 region: CASPRRDSYNEQFF. The CDR3 DNA reads TGTGCCAGCCCTAGGCGGGATTCCTACAATGAGCAGTTCTTC.

V and J are TRBV18 and TRBJ2-1, with 9 positions matching TRBD2. CDR1 KGHSH and CDR2 LQKENI come from the germline V gene. This CDR3 is 15 amino acids long. V trimming: 3 bases; J trimming: 7 bases; junction bases outside the gene matches: 7. CDR3 DNA: TGTGCCAGCTCACCCCTTGCGGGAGGGCCAAATGAGCAGTTCTTC. Translating it yields CASSPLAGGPNEQFF.

The V call is TRBV19, the J call TRBJ2-1; TRBD2 is a possible D gene (5 bases). Germline CDR1 is LNHDA and CDR2 is SQIVND (reference sequence). CDR3 length: 15 residues. Between the trimmed V and J ends, which lost 3 bases and 0 bases, there was a span of 9 bases. CDR3 coding DNA: TGTGCCAGTAGTATTGAGGGTGGCTCCTACAATGAGCAGTTCTTC. Translating gives CASSIEGGSYNEQFF.

The chain is built from TRBV7-2 and TRBJ2-1; tentative D call: TRBD2 (6 bases). The germline V gene encodes CDR1 SGHTA and CDR2 FQGNSA. V was cut by 5 bases and J by 5 bases, with 25 bases left in between. The CDR3 contains 18 residues. CDR3: CASSTRVGSGYYHNEQFF. The CDR3 DNA reads as TGTGCCAGCAGCACTAGGGTGGGGAGCGGGTATTACCACAATGAGCAGTTCTTC.

V usage is TRBV30 and J usage is TRBJ2-2; D ambiguous. The length of the CDR3 is 14 residues. V lost 2 bases, J lost 3 bases, and 10 bases lay in between. Germline V gene lookup returns CDR1 GTSNPN and CDR2 SVGIG (reference sequence). The CDR3 DNA is TGTGCCTGGAGTTTTATTAGTCACACCGGGGAGCTGTTTTTT. Translated, it gives CAWSFISHTGELFF.

The gene calls are TRBV2 and TRBJ1-1, with D unresolved. V was shortened by 8 bases and J by 5 bases, with 6 bases between the two germline ends. Germline CDR1 SNHLY, CDR2 FYNNEI. The length of the CDR3 is 10 residues. CDR3 amino acids: CASVETEAFF. As DNA, the CDR3 is TGTGCCAGCGTCGAGACTGAAGCTTTCTTT.

Of note for this clone: Other DNA variants within this sample encode the same CDR3. The rearrangement uses TRBV6-1 and TRBJ1-2; D may be TRBD1 (6 bases). Per the germline V gene, CDR1 is MNHNS and CDR2 is SASEGT. CDR3 size: 12 residues. The V and J ends lost 8 bases and 2 bases respectively, with 9 bases between them. The CDR3 bases are TGTGCCAGCCGGGGGCTGAACTATGGCTACACCTTC. Its translation is CASRGLNYGYTF.

The V and J genes are TRBV7-9 and TRBJ2-5; 10 positions match TRBD2. The CDR3 contains 16 residues. The V and J ends lost 2 bases and 2 bases, in that order; junction bases with no gene match: 5. CDR1 is SEHNR and CDR2 is FQNEAQ in the germline V gene (reference sequence). The CDR3 reads CASSLILAGEQETQYF. The CDR3 DNA follows: TGTGCCAGCAGCTTAATCCTAGCGGGGGAACAAGAGACCCAGTACTTC.

This rearrangement joins TRBV5-1 to TRBJ2-5; 8 bases line up with TRBD1. The ends lost 3 bases at V and 1 base at J; junction bases unmatched: 2. The germline V gene has CDR1 SGHRS and CDR2 YFSETQ. This CDR3 is built from 14 residues. Written as DNA, the CDR3 is TGCGCCAGCAGCTCAGGACAGGGCCAAGAGACCCAGTACTTC. Its translation is CASSSGQGQETQYF.

The rearrangement links TRBV15 to TRBJ2-5; TRBD2 matches 7 bases. V lost 5 bases and J lost 2; bases outside the gene matches: 8. Per germline, CDR1 LNHNV and CDR2 YYDKDF (reference sequence). The CDR3 runs to 15 residues. The DNA of the CDR3 is TGTGCCACCAGCGGCCTGGGAGGGCCGCAAGAGACCCAGTACTTC. Translating it yields CATSGLGGPQETQYF. Full variable domain (rest looked up from reference TRBV15 and TRBJ2-5): DAMVIQNPRYQVTQFGKPVTLSCSQTLNHNVMYWYQQKSSQAPKLLFHYYDKDFNNEADTPDNFQSRRPNTSFCFLDIRSPGLGDTAMYLCATSGLGGPQETQYFGPGTRLLVL.

The chain is built from TRBV30 and TRBJ2-7, with 9 bases fitting TRBD1. CDR1 and CDR2 from the germline V gene are GTSNPN and SVGIG (reference sequence). The V segment lost 5 bases and the J segment 2 bases; nucleotides outside the gene matches: 1. The CDR3 is made up of 12 amino acids. As DNA, the CDR3 is TGTGCCTGGGACAGGGGGACCTACGAGCAGTACTTC. Its translation is CAWDRGTYEQYF.

V and J are TRBV19 and TRBJ1-2, with D uncertain. CDR3 size: 14 residues. Germline CDR1 is LNHDA and CDR2 is SQIVND (reference sequence). Trimming removed 2 bases at V and 5 bases at J, with 12 bases between. As DNA, the CDR3 is TGTGCCAGTAGTATACAGCTCTCGATGTATGGCTACACCTTC. It yields the protein CASSIQLSMYGYTF.

V gene TRBV19 combines with J gene TRBJ2-3; TRBD1 agrees at 11 bases. V lost 5 bases and J lost 2; bases outside the gene matches: 3. This CDR3 region has 15 residues. Germline CDR1 reads LNHDA; CDR2 reads SQIVND (reference sequence). The CDR3 sequence is CASSGGQGATDTQYF. CDR3 in DNA: TGTGCCAGTAGTGGAGGACAGGGGGCCACAGATACGCAGTATTTT.